Shown below are 9 T cell receptor beta chains from a single sample sequenced in a study of CD8+CD57+ T cells in acquired aplastic anemia (dated by TCRdb to the late 2010s). The sequencing machine was an Illumina HiSeq 2000. TCR beta VDJ combination and CDR3 sequence profiling used genomic DNA as the template. TCRdb applied fastp at Q25 and MiXCR to the public reads, then kept only in-frame beta chains. For every CDR3 protein sequence, its rows merge into one entry that carries the most common genes and DNA. The sample table holds approximately 59,000 distinct CDR3 sequences, of which roughly three fifths were seen once. Roughly 15% of the sample comes from the top ten. Patients chosen for sequencing had shown expansion of CD8+CD57+ cells by flow cytometry. The source material was sorted CD4+, CD8+, or CD8+CD57+ T cells (not recorded which) from PBMCs. The source of these receptors is a human donor with aplastic anemia.

The V and J genes are TRBV27 and TRBJ2-4; maybe TRBD2 (6 bases). The germline V gene encodes CDR1 MNHEY and CDR2 SMNVEV (reference sequence). The CDR3 is 15 residues long. V lost 5 bases and J 5 bases, leaving 16 bases between the germline ends. This CDR3 is CASSLAVSGENIQYF. The CDR3 DNA sequence: TGTGCCAGCAGTCTAGCAGTGTCGGGGGAAAACATTCAGTACTTC.

This clonotype was picked up many times. The V gene is TRBV5-1, the J gene TRBJ1-1, with a possible D match to TRBD1 (5 bases). V was clipped by 0 bases and J by 3 bases, with 12 bases between them. The CDR3 is made up of 15 amino acids. CDR1 is SGHRS, CDR2 YFSETQ, per germline. The CDR3 region has the DNA TGCGCCAGCAGCTTGGTAGGGGACTGGTACACTGAAGCTTTCTTT. Encoded protein: CASSLVGDWYTEAFF.

With regard to this clonotype: At one end the junction does not follow the germline gene, possibly because of a read error. The V call is TRBV9, the J call TRBJ1-2; 7 bases line up with TRBD1. The CDR3 totals 14 residues. The germline V gene has CDR1 SGDLS and CDR2 YYNGEE. The CDR3 sequence: CASSVGGTVYGYAF. CDR3 DNA sequence: TGTGCCAGCAGCGTAGGAGGGACAGTCTACGGCTACGCCTTC.

V gene TRBV10-3 combines with J gene TRBJ2-6, with D possibly called TRBD1 or TRBD2 (7 bases each). Per the germline V gene, CDR1 is ENHRY and CDR2 is SYGVKD. The CDR3 runs to 17 residues. V was clipped by 5 bases and J by 1 base, with 15 bases between them. Here the CDR3 reads CAISSTGEGSGANVLTF. In DNA, the CDR3 is TGTGCCATCAGTTCTACAGGGGAGGGATCTGGGGCCAACGTCCTGACTTTC.

This clonotype showed up many times. DNA for the CDR3: TGTGCCACCCAGACGGATAGCAATCAGCCCCAGCATTTT. This translates into CATQTDSNQPQHF. The V call is TRBV2, the J call TRBJ1-5; D gene unclear. This CDR3 is built from 13 residues. Germline lookup yields CDR1 SNHLY and CDR2 FYNNEI. Trimming stripped 10 bases from V and 0 bases from J, with 10 bases between.

The chain is built from TRBV19 and TRBJ1-5; no clear D. V lost 3 bases, J lost 11 bases, and 14 bases lay in between. This CDR3 region has 13 residues. In germline, CDR1 is LNHDA, CDR2 SQIVND (reference sequence). The chain's CDR3 is CASSIGGPVTQHF. The CDR3 nucleotides are TGTGCCAGTAGTATCGGCGGACCTGTGACCCAGCATTTT.

By proportion, this clonotype is medium-sized. V gene TRBV2 combines with J gene TRBJ1-1; TRBD1 agrees at 7 bases. The CDR3 length is 14 residues. In germline, CDR1 is SNHLY, CDR2 FYNNEI. J lost 1 base, V lost 5 bases, and 4 bases had no gene match. CDR3 sequence (DNA): TGTGCCAGCAGTTACGGGACAGCGAACACTGAAGCTTTCTTT. Its translation: CASSYGTANTEAFF.

This clonotype was counted ten times or more. The junction departs from germline at one end; a sequencing error may be responsible. The chain couples TRBV15 to TRBJ1-1; D is unresolved. The CDR3 has 13 residues. Germline V gives CDR1 LNHNV, CDR2 YYDKDF (reference sequence). The CDR3 coding sequence is TGTGCCACCGGCAGTGGCCGGAAAACTGAAGCTTTCTTT. Amino acid sequence: CATGSGRKTEAFF.

The chain carries TRBV25-1 and TRBJ2-7; D is perhaps TRBD2 (5 bases). The germline V gene encodes CDR1 MGHDK and CDR2 SYGVNS. The CDR3 contains 15 residues. The ends were cut back, 6 bases at V and 1 base at J, with 16 bases in the middle. Here the CDR3 reads CASSLARGLSYEQYF. The CDR3 DNA follows: TGTGCCAGCAGCTTGGCCCGGGGTTTGTCCTACGAGCAGTACTTC.